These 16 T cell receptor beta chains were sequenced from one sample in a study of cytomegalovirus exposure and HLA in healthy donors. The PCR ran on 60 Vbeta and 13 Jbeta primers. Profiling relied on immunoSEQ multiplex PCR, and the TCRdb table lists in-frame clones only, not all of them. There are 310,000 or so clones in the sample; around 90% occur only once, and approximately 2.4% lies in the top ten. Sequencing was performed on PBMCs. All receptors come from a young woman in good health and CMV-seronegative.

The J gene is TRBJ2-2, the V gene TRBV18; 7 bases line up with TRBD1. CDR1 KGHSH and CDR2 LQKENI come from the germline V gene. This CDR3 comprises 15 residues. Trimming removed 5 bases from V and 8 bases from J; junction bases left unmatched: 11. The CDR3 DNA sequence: TGTGCCAGCTCATCTTCGACAGGGAGAATGGGGGAGCTGTTTTTT. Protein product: CASSSSTGRMGELFF.

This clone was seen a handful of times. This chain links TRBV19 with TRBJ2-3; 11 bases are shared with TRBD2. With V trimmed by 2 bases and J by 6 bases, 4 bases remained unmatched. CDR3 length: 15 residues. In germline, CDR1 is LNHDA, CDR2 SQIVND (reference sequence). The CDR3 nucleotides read TGTGCCAGTAGTATACTTAGCGGGGGGGAGGATACGCAGTATTTT. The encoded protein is CASSILSGGEDTQYF.

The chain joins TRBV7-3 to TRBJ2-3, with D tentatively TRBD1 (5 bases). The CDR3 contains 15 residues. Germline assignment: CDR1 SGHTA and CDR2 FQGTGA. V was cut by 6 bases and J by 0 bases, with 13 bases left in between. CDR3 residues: CASSNDSASTDTQYF. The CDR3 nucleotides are TGTGCCAGCAGTAACGACAGTGCTAGCACAGATACGCAGTATTTT.

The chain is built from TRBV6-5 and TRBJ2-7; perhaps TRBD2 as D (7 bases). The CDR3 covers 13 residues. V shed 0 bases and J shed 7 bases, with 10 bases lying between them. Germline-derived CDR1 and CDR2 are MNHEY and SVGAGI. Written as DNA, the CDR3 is TGTGCCAGCAGTTACTCGGGGGGGCAGGAGCAGTACTTC. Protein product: CASSYSGGQEQYF.

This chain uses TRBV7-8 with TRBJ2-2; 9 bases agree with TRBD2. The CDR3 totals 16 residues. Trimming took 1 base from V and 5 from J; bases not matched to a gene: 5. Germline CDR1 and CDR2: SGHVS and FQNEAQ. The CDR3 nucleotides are TGTGCCAGCAGCTTAGGCGGGGGGGGCCCAACCGGGGAGCTGTTTTTT. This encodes CASSLGGGGPTGELFF.

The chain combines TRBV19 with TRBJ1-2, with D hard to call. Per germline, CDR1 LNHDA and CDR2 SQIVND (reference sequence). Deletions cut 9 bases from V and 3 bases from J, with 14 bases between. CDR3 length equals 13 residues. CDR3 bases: TGTGCCAGCACACCTGATGGCTACTATGGCTACACCTTC. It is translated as CASTPDGYYGYTF.

CDR3 loop: CASSPLPTFGNEQYF. The CDR3 nucleotides are TGTGCCAGCAGCCCCCTCCCGACCTTCGGGAACGAGCAGTACTTC. This chain uses TRBV9 with TRBJ2-7; weak D call: TRBD2 (5 bases). The germline V gene encodes CDR1 SGDLS and CDR2 YYNGEE. CDR3 length: 15 residues. The germline V and J ends were trimmed by 4 bases and 5 bases, with 19 bases remaining between them.

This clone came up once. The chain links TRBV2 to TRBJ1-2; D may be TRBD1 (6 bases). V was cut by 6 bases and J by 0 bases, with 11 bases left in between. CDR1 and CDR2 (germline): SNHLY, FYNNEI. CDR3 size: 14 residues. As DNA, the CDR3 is TGTGCCAGCAGCGAGGGACACCCTAACTATGGCTACACCTTC. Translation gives CASSEGHPNYGYTF.

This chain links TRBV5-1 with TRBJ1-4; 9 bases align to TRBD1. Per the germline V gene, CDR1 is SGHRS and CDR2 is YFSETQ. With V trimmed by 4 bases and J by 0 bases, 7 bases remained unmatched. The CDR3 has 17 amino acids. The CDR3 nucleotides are TGCGCCAGCAGCCCTTATCGGACAGGGGCAACTAATGAAAAACTGTTTTTT. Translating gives CASSPYRTGATNEKLFF.

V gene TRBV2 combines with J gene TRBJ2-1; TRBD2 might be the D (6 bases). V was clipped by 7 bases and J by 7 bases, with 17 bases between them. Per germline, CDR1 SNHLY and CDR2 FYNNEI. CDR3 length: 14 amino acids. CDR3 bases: TGTGCCAGCATGCGGGCCAGGACTACGAATGAGCAGTTCTTC. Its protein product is CASMRARTTNEQFF. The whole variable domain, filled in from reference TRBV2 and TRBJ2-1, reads EPEVTQTPSHQVTQMGQEVILRCVPISNHLYFYWYRQILGQKVEFLVSFYNNEISEKSEIFDDQFSVERPDGSNFTLKIRSTKLEDSAMYFCASMRARTTNEQFFGPGTRLTVL.

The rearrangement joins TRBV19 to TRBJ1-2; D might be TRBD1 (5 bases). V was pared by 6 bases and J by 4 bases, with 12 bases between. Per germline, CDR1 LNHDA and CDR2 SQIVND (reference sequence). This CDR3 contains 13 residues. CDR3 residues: CASSIGGGYGYTF. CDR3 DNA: TGTGCCAGTAGCATCGGGGGTGGCTATGGCTACACCTTC.

CDR3 DNA: TGCGCCAGCAGCCAACGAGGGGGCTACGGCTACACCTTC. Protein sequence: CASSQRGGYGYTF. The V call is TRBV4-1, the J call TRBJ1-2; 7 nucleotides agree with TRBD1. This CDR3 is 13 amino acids long. V trimming: 2 bases; J trimming: 8 bases; junction bases outside the gene matches: 5. The V gene's germline CDR1 is MGHRA and CDR2 YSYEKL.

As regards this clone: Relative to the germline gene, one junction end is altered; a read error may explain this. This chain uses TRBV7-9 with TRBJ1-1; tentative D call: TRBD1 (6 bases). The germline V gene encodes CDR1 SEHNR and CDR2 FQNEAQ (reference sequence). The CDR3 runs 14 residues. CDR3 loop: CSSSYTGRDTEAFF. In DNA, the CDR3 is TGTTCCAGCAGCTATACAGGGCGGGACACTGAAGCTTTCTTT.

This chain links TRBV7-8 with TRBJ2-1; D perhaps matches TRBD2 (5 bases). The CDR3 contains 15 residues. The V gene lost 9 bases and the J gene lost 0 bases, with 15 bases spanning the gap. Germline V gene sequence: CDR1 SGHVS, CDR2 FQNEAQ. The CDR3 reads CASTHGVSSYNEQFF. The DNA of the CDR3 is TGTGCCAGTACCCACGGGGTTAGCTCCTACAATGAGCAGTTCTTC.

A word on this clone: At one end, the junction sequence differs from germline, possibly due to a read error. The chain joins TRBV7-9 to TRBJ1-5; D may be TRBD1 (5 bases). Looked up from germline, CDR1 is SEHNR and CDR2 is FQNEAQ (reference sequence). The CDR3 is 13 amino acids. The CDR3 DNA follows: TGTTCCAGCAGCTCGGAGGGGAGGTCGCCCCAGCATTTT. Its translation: CSSSSEGRSPQHF.

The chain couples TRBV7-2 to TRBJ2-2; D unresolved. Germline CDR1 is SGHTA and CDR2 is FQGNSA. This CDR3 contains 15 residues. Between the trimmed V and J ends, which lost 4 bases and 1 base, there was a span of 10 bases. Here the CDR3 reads CASSSITRNTGELFF. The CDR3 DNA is TGTGCCAGCAGCTCCATCACTCGGAACACCGGGGAGCTGTTTTTT.